The clone carrying this T cell receptor beta chain was counted at least ten times. What it binds is unknown. This record comes from a study of breast tumors, draining lymph nodes, adjacent tissues. Findings and caveats of the study: Tumor repertoires ranked between lymph nodes and nontumor tissue in diversity, with V and J gene preferences. Tumor and nontumor repertoires were significantly more similar in luminal-like than in basal-like breast cancer. The lymph node origin of tumor T cells was framed as consistent with a hypothesis, not demonstrated. Findings are consistent with lymph node origin and intratumoral expansion of most tumor T cells.

TCRdb reprocessed the multiplex PCR reads via MiXCR and lists one record per CDR3 protein. The sample includes approximately 52,000 distinct CDR3 sequences, 42% of them seen just once. Trimming cost V 4 bases and J 4 bases, with 15 bases left between them. Germline V gene lookup returns CDR1 SGHDN and CDR2 FVKESK. The CDR3 covers 15 residues. The chain is built from TRBV14 and TRBJ2-3, with D possibly being TRBD1 (6 bases). The receptor comes from a female donor with breast cancer. Some clones in this sample may be carry-over from other donors' samples. Sequencing input: breast tumor tissue. CDR3 DNA sequence: TGTGCCAGCAGCCTAATTACAGGGTTTTCAGATACGCAGTATTTT. Residues: CASSLITGFSDTQYF.